These T cell receptor beta chains were read from a single sample in a study of pediatric ulcerative colitis. TCRdb keeps only in-frame clones here, not all; method: immunoSEQ multiplex PCR. Among around 30,000 clones, around 80% were seen once, and the ten largest hold around 4.4%. Sequencing was performed on blood. These receptors were collected from a boy between 10 and 17 years old with severe ulcerative colitis. Each CDR3 is given with its conserved first and last residue. The D gene is left open where the match is weak. The size entry is marked missing in some rows and otherwise reads once, few, many or a size class.

. | TRBJ2-1 | TRBV7-3 | . | CASSLREPLTHNGNPNEQFF | TGTGCCAGCAGCTTACGGGAGCCGCTAACACATAACGGAAACCCCAATGAGCAGTTCTTC
. | TRBJ1-6 | TRBV7-6 | . | CASSSRTAGPSSYNSPLHF | TGTGCCAGCAGCTCCCGGACGGCAGGCCCTAGCTCCTATAATTCACCCCTCCACTTT
. | TRBJ2-5 | TRBV27 | TRBD1 | CASSQSQGARQTQYF | TGTGCCAGCAGTCAATCACAGGGGGCGCGGCAGACCCAGTACTTC
. | TRBJ2-1 | TRBV7-9 | . | CASSLGSNEQFF | TGTGCCAGCAGCTTAGGTAGCAATGAGCAGTTCTTC
once | TRBJ1-1 | TRBV5-1 | . | CASSFSGEYTEAFF | TGCGCCAGCAGCTTCTCAGGCGAATACACTGAAGCTTTCTTT
. | TRBJ2-1 | TRBV7-9 | . | CASSPDYNEQFF | TGTGCCAGCAGCCCCGACTACAATGAGCAGTTCTTC
. | TRBJ2-3 | TRBV5-1 | . | CASSLAIDTQYF | TGCGCCAGCAGCTTGGCCATAGATACGCAGTATTTT
once | TRBJ2-5 | TRBV6-6 | . | CASRTQGQETQYF | TGTGCCAGCAGAACACAGGGACAAGAGACCCAGTACTTC
. | TRBJ1-6 | TRBV6-5 | . | CASSSQGFNSPLHF | TGTGCCAGCAGTTCACAGGGCTTTAATTCACCCCTCCACTTT
. | TRBJ2-4 | TRBV2 | . | CASKVLGGAKNIQYF | TGTGCCAGCAAAGTTTTAGGGGGAGCCAAAAACATTCAGTACTTC
once | TRBJ1-2 | TRBV7-2 | . | CASSSWRVGYGYTF | TGTGCCAGCAGTTCTTGGAGGGTAGGCTATGGCTACACCTTC
. | TRBJ1-5 | TRBV6-1 | . | CASSQTGLNQPQHF | TGTGCCAGCAGTCAAACAGGGCTCAATCAGCCCCAGCATTTT
. | TRBJ1-2 | TRBV30 | . | CAWSEDAYTF | TGTGCCTGGAGTGAAGACGCCTACACCTTC
. | TRBJ2-7 | TRBV7-9 | . | CASSSLVGQQSHEQYF | TGTGCCAGCAGCTCCCTTGTTGGACAACAAAGTCACGAGCAGTACTTC
. | TRBJ2-5 | TRBV4-2 | . | CASSRGLFQETQYF | TGTGCCAGCAGTCGAGGACTTTTTCAAGAGACCCAGTACTTC
. | TRBJ2-3 | TRBV5-1 | . | CASSLRGPSTDTQYF | TGCGCCAGCAGCTTGCGAGGCCCTAGCACAGATACGCAGTATTTT
. | TRBJ2-3 | TRBV7-8 | . | CASSLAKVLSDTQYF | TGTGCCAGCAGCTTAGCTAAAGTGCTCAGCGATACGCAGTATTTT
. | TRBJ1-1 | TRBV9 | TRBD1 | CASSALHHERGRSGEAFF | TGTGCCAGCAGCGCCCTCCATCACGAGAGGGGGCGAAGTGGTGAAGCTTTCTTT
. | TRBJ1-2 | TRBV7-6 | . | CATSGTDNYGYTF | TGTGCCACCTCCGGGACGGATAACTATGGCTACACCTTC
. | TRBJ2-3 | TRBV7-9 | . | CASSLGGYTQYF | TGTGCCAGCAGCCTGGGCGGTTATACGCAGTATTTT
. | TRBJ2-5 | TRBV5-6 | TRBD1 | CASSLGGQGRTETQYF | TGTGCCAGCAGCTTGGGGGGACAGGGGCGAACGGAGACCCAGTACTTC
. | TRBJ2-2 | TRBV5-4 | . | CASSALGGGLSTGELFF | TGTGCCAGCAGCGCCCTCGGAGGGGGGCTGAGCACCGGGGAGCTGTTTTTT
. | TRBJ1-1 | TRBV6-6 | TRBD1 | CASSTRTGTNTEAFF | TGTGCCAGCAGTACCCGGACAGGGACCAACACTGAAGCTTTCTTT
. | TRBJ2-3 | TRBV7-3 | . | CASSPPGGDTQYF | TGTGCCAGCAGCCCGCCCGGTGGGGATACGCAGTATTTT
. | TRBJ1-1 | TRBV6-5 | TRBD1 | CASSPLTGVNTEAFF | TGTGCCAGCAGTCCCTTGACAGGGGTGAACACTGAAGCTTTCTTT
. | TRBJ1-1 | TRBV9 | . | CASSVGREGAEAFF | TGTGCCAGCAGCGTAGGCAGGGAAGGCGCTGAAGCTTTCTTT
once | TRBJ1-5 | TRBV27 | . | CASSFRGHTLAQPQHF | TGTGCCAGCAGTTTCCGAGGACATACTCTGGCTCAGCCCCAGCATTTT
once | TRBJ1-2 | TRBV5-6 | . | CASSLTTQLYGYTF | TGTGCCAGCAGCTTGACTACACAACTCTATGGCTACACCTTC
. | TRBJ1-1 | TRBV19 | . | CASCGTQNTEAFF | TGTGCCAGTTGCGGGACACAGAACACTGAAGCTTTCTTT